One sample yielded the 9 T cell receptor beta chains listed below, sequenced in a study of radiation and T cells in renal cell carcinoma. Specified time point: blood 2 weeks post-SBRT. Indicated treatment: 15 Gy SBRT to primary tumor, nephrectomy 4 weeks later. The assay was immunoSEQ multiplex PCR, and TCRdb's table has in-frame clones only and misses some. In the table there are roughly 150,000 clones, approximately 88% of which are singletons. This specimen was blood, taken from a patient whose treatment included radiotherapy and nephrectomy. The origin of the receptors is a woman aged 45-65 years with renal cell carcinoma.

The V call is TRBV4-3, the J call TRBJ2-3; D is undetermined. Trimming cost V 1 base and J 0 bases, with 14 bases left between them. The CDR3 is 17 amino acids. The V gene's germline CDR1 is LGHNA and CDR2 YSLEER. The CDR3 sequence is CASSQVLVRLSTDTQYF. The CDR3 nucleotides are TGCGCCAGCAGCCAAGTTCTTGTCAGACTTAGCACAGATACGCAGTATTTT.

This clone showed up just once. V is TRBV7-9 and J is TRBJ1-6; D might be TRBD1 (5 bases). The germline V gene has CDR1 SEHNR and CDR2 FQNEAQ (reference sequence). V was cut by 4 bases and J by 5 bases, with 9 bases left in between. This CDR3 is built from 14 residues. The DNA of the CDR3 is TGTGCCAGCAGCTCGACAGCTGATAATTCACCCCTCCACTTT. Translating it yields CASSSTADNSPLHF.

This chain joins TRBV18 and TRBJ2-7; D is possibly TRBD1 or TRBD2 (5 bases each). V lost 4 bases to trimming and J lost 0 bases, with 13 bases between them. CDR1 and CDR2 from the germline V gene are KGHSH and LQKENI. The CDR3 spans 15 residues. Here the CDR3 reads CASSLVPGSSYEQYF. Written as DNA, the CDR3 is TGTGCCAGCTCACTAGTCCCAGGGAGCTCCTACGAGCAGTACTTC.

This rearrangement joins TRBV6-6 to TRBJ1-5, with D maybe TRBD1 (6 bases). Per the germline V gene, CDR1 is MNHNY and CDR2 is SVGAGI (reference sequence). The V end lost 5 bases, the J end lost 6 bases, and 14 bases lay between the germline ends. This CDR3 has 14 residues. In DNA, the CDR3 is TGTGCCAGCAGTGATTTACAGGGAGGTCAGCCCCAGCATTTT. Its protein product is CASSDLQGGQPQHF.

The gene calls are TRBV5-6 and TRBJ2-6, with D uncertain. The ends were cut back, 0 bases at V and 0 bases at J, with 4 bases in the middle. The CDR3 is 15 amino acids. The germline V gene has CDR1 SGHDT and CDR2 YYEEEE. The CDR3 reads CASSLGFSGANVLTF. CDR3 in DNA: TGTGCCAGCAGCTTGGGGTTCTCTGGGGCCAACGTCCTGACTTTC.

In DNA form, the CDR3 reads TGTGCCAGCTCGGGACAGGGATTAGGGGAAAAACTGTTTTTT. Its translation is CASSGQGLGEKLFF. The chain links TRBV2 to TRBJ1-4, with 9 bases fitting TRBD1. Germline V lookup: CDR1 SNHLY, CDR2 FYNNEI. Unmatched junction bases numbered 9, after V lost 8 bases and J lost 8 bases. This CDR3 spans 14 amino acids.

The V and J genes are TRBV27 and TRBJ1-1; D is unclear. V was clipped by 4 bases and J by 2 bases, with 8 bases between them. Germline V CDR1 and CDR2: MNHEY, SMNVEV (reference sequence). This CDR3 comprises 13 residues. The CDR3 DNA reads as TGTGCCAGCAGTTATAACAGAAACACTGAAGCTTTCTTT. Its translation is CASSYNRNTEAFF.

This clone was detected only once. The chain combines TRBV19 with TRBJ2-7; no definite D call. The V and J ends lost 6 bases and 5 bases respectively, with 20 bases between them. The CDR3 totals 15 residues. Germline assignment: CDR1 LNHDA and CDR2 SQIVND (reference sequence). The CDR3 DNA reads TGTGCCAGTAGACCTCAAGACGGTAGTCCGGACGAGCAGTACTTC. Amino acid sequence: CASRPQDGSPDEQYF.

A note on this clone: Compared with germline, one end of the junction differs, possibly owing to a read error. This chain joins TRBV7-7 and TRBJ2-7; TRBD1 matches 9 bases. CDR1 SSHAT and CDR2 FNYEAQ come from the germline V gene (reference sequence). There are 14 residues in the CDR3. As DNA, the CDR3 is TGTGCTAGCAGCGAAAGACAGGGGGCCTACGAGCAGTACTTC. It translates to CASSERQGAYEQYF.